The rows below give T cell receptor beta chains drawn from one sample of a study of neurological immune-mediated disorders. MiXCR, run by TCRdb on the 5' RACE reads, gives a single entry per CDR3 protein. The table has approximately 26,000 distinct CDR3 sequences, 2% to 2.5% seen once. The sequenced sample was PBMCs. These receptors originate from a woman between 50 and 59 years old with multiple sclerosis. Each CDR3 is given with its conserved first and last residue. A D gene is named only where the DNA matches it firmly. Clone size appears in some rows only: once, few, many, or a class for an expanded clone.

abundance | j_gene | v_gene | d_gene | CDR3nt | CDR3aa
many | TRBJ2-4 | TRBV20-1 | . | TGCAGTGCTAATTTCAGAGGACAGAGGGACATTCAGTACTTC | CSANFRGQRDIQYF
many | TRBJ1-5 | TRBV20-1 | . | TGCAGTGGCAACAGGGAAAATCAGCCCCAGCATTTT | CSGNRENQPQHF
. | TRBJ2-3 | TRBV7-2 | TRBD1 | TGTGCCAGCAGCATACTACAGGGGGATACGCAGTATTTT | CASSILQGDTQYF
medium-sized | TRBJ1-1 | TRBV10-3 | . | TGTGCCATCAGTGACAGGGGACAGAACACTGAAGCTTTCTTT | CAISDRGQNTEAFF
few | TRBJ2-3 | TRBV9 | TRBD2 | TGTGCCAGCAGCGTGGGACTAGCGGGAGGATCAGATACGCAGTATTTT | CASSVGLAGGSDTQYF
many | TRBJ1-2 | TRBV29-1 | . | TGCAGCGTTGATGCTCGCCAGGGGAATGGCTACACCTTC | CSVDARQGNGYTF
. | TRBJ1-1 | TRBV20-1 | TRBD1 | TGCAGTGCTCATCGGACAGGGGGGGCTGAAGCTTTCTTT | CSAHRTGGAEAFF
. | TRBJ1-5 | TRBV10-3 | . | TGTGCCACGATGGGAGGGACTGGGCAGCCCCAGAATTTT | CATMGGTGQPQNF
many | TRBJ1-1 | TRBV29-1 | . | TGCAGCGTTGAAGTAGGCAGGGGCAGAACTGAAGCTTTCTTT | CSVEVGRGRTEAFF
many | TRBJ2-3 | TRBV20-1 | TRBD1 | TGCAGTGCTAGTCCCTGGACAGGAGTGGGCACAGATACGCAGTATTTT | CSASPWTGVGTDTQYF
many | TRBJ2-3 | TRBV6-2/TRBV6-3 | . | TGTGCCAGCAGTTATTCTAGCGCCTCGGATACGCAGTATTTT | CASSYSSASDTQYF
many | TRBJ2-4 | TRBV29-1 | . | TGCAGCGTTGAGTACAGCAAAAACATTCAGTACTTC | CSVEYSKNIQYF
many | TRBJ1-1 | TRBV3-1 | . | TGTGCCAGCAACATCCCAGGGGCGAGTTCTGAAGCTTTCTTT | CASNIPGASSEAFF
many | TRBJ2-7 | TRBV20-1 | . | TGCAGTGCTAGGACTCCCCGCAGCTACGAGCAGTACTTC | CSARTPRSYEQYF
many | TRBJ1-6 | TRBV20-1 | TRBD1 | TGCAGTGCTCAGAGGGACAGCTCCTATAATTCACCCCTCCACTTT | CSAQRDSSYNSPLHF
many | TRBJ2-5 | TRBV12-3/TRBV12-4 | . | TGTGCCAGCAGTTCTGGTGTCGGGGGTGTCGAAGAGACCCAGTACTTC | CASSSGVGGVEETQYF
many | TRBJ2-3 | TRBV29-1 | TRBD1 | TGCAGCGTTGAAGGGTCACGGGACAGAAGCACAGATACGCAGTATTTT | CSVEGSRDRSTDTQYF
many | TRBJ2-5 | TRBV25-1 | . | TGTGCCAGCAGTGAATTCGAAGGGACTCAAGAGACCCAGTACTTC | CASSEFEGTQETQYF
many | TRBJ2-5 | TRBV6-1 | . | TGTGCCAGCAAAACCACGTCGAAAGAGACCCAGTACTTC | CASKTTSKETQYF
many | TRBJ2-7 | TRBV7-2 | TRBD1 | TGTGCCAGCAGCCCACGACAGGGGAATGAGCAGTACTTC | CASSPRQGNEQYF
many | TRBJ1-5 | TRBV29-1 | . | TGCAGCGCCCGGGACGGGAGCAATCAGCCCCAGCATTTT | CSARDGSNQPQHF
medium-sized | TRBJ1-1 | TRBV5-1 | . | TGCGCCAGCAGCTTGGACCGGGGCCAGAACACTGAAGCTTTCTTT | CASSLDRGQNTEAFF
many | TRBJ1-6 | TRBV20-1 | TRBD1 | TGCAGTGCTAGATCCCCGGGACAGGGGGTCTCCTATAATTCACCCCTCCACTTT | CSARSPGQGVSYNSPLHF
many | TRBJ1-1 | TRBV9 | . | TGTGCCAGCAGCGTAGACGAGGGAATGAACACTGAAGCTTTCTTT | CASSVDEGMNTEAFF
. | TRBJ1-5 | TRBV21-1 | . | TGTGCCAGCAGCAAAGGGTGGGACGTAAGCAATCAGCCCCAGAATTTT | CASSKGWDVSNQPQNF
few | TRBJ2-1 | TRBV20-1 | . | TGCAGTGCTAGGCGCGGAGGGAGGCAGTTCTTC | CSARRGGRQFF
many | TRBJ2-7 | TRBV5-1 | . | TGCGCCAGCAGCTTGTCCTTTAGGGGTCCACTCTCCTACGAGCAGTACTTC | CASSLSFRGPLSYEQYF
many | TRBJ2-5 | TRBV29-1 | . | TGCAGCGTCCGGGACTTGGGGGGTGCCCCGTACTTC | CSVRDLGGAPYF
many | TRBJ1-6 | TRBV7-2 | . | TGTGCCAGCAGCTTAGCGGAGGGTATTGTCTCACCCCTCCACTTT | CASSLAEGIVSPLHF
. | TRBJ1-1 | TRBV4-3 | . | TGCGCCAGCAGCCTAAACAGGGTCTTGGGTGAAGCTTTCTTT | CASSLNRVLGEAFF
many | TRBJ2-2 | TRBV7-2 | . | TGTGCCAGCAGCTTAGAGGGGTTGATCGGGGAGCTGTTTTTT | CASSLEGLIGELFF
many | TRBJ2-5 | TRBV5-1 | . | TGCGCCAGCAGCTTCCAAGAGACCCAGTACTTC | CASSFQETQYF
few | TRBJ1-2 | TRBV20-1 | TRBD1 | TGCAGTGGGAGTTGGCAGGGGGTTGGCTACACCTTC | CSGSWQGVGYTF
many | TRBJ1-1 | TRBV10-3 | . | TGTGCCATCAGTCCAGGGATGAACACTGAAGCTTTCTTT | CAISPGMNTEAFF
. | TRBJ1-6 | TRBV18 | . | TGTGCCAGCTCGGCGGCGGGGGAGTACTCACCCCTCCACTTT | CASSAAGEYSPLHF
medium-sized | TRBJ1-1 | TRBV20-1 | . | TGCAGTGCTAGAGATCCCTACAGGGCCTCGAACACTGAAGCTTTCTTT | CSARDPYRASNTEAFF
many | TRBJ1-5 | TRBV2 | . | TGTGCCAGCAGTGAAAGGGGAGGACAGTGGAATCAGCCCCAGCATTTT | CASSERGGQWNQPQHF
many | TRBJ1-1 | TRBV12-3/TRBV12-4 | . | TGTGCCAGCAGTTTTGGGTCAGAAGCTTTCTTT | CASSFGSEAFF
many | TRBJ2-7 | TRBV7-6 | TRBD2 | TGTGCCAGCAGCTTAGTAGCGGGAGCGGTCGAGCAGTACTTC | CASSLVAGAVEQYF
many | TRBJ1-1 | TRBV11-3 | . | TGTGCCAGCAGCTTGAGAAGATTGAACACTGAAGCTTTCTTT | CASSLRRLNTEAFF
many | TRBJ1-5 | TRBV10-2 | . | TGCGCCAGCGCCCCAGGGGTCTGGCAGCCCCAGCATTTT | CASAPGVWQPQHF
many | TRBJ2-1 | TRBV29-1 | . | TGCAGCGCCCAGCGGAGCGGAGACTACAATGAGCAGTTCTTC | CSAQRSGDYNEQFF
many | TRBJ2-1 | TRBV11-3 | . | TGTGCCAGCAGCTCTGACCCGCGCAATGAGCAGTTCTTC | CASSSDPRNEQFF
many | TRBJ2-1 | TRBV4-3 | TRBD2 | TGCGCCAGCAGCCAAGAGGGTGGGACTAGAGACAATGGGCAGTTCTTC | CASSQEGGTRDNGQFF
. | TRBJ2-3 | TRBV20-1 | . | TGCAGTGCTCTAACCCCCTTGGGACGTGGCACAGATACGCAGTATTTT | CSALTPLGRGTDTQYF
many | TRBJ2-7 | TRBV7-9 | TRBD2 | TGTGCCAGCCATGGAGCTAGCGGGAGAGGATACGAGCAGTACTTC | CASHGASGRGYEQYF
many | TRBJ2-1 | TRBV5-6 | TRBD2 | TGTGCCAGCAGCTTGGCGGCGGGAGAACTTGTATATGAGCAGTTCTTC | CASSLAAGELVYEQFF
. | TRBJ2-5 | TRBV7-2 | TRBD2 | TGTGCCAGCAGCTTATGGGGACTAGCGGGAGGCACCCCCCTCCAAGAGACCCAGTACTTC | CASSLWGLAGGTPLQETQYF
many | TRBJ2-1 | TRBV21-1 | . | TGTGCCAGCAGCACCAATCCCGGGACTAGCGGGGCATCCTACAATGAGCAGTTCTTC | CASSTNPGTSGASYNEQFF
many | TRBJ1-1 | TRBV12-3/TRBV12-4 | . | TGTGCCAGCAGCCTTACAGAGGACACTGAAGCTTTCTTT | CASSLTEDTEAFF
many | TRBJ2-5 | TRBV7-2 | TRBD1 | TGTGCCAGCAGCTTAGTAGTGGCAGGGGGTCGAGAGACCCAGTACTTC | CASSLVVAGGRETQYF
. | TRBJ2-5 | TRBV20-1 | . | TGCAGTGCCGAAGGGCGGGCCGGGCAAGAGACCCAGTACTTC | CSAEGRAGQETQYF
many | TRBJ2-2 | TRBV9 | TRBD1 | TGTGCCAGCAGCCTAGACGTTCAGGGGGCGTCCACCGGGGAGCTGTTTTTT | CASSLDVQGASTGELFF
many | TRBJ1-5 | TRBV29-1 | . | TGCAGCGTTGGAAGTACTCTATATCAGCCCCAGCATTTT | CSVGSTLYQPQHF
many | TRBJ1-4 | TRBV12-3/TRBV12-4 | . | TGTGCCAGCAGTTTAGGCAGCGGGGAAAAACTGTTTTTT | CASSLGSGEKLFF
. | TRBJ2-1 | TRBV6-5 | . | TGTGCCAGCAGTTACTACCCTCGGGACAACTACAATGAGCAGTTCTTC | CASSYYPRDNYNEQFF
many | TRBJ2-2 | TRBV5-1 | . | TGCGCCAGCAGCTTAAGGACTCCGAACACCGGGGAGCTGTTTTTT | CASSLRTPNTGELFF
medium-sized | TRBJ1-2 | TRBV5-1 | TRBD1 | TGCGCCAGCAGCTTTCGGACAGGGGGATATGGCTACACCTTC | CASSFRTGGYGYTF
many | TRBJ2-5 | TRBV12-3/TRBV12-4 | TRBD2 | TGTGCCAGCAGTTTAGGACTAGCGGACGGACGAGAGACCCAGTACTTC | CASSLGLADGRETQYF
medium-sized | TRBJ1-1 | TRBV29-1 | . | TGCAGCGTGGCCGGGAGGAGGGGCACTGAAGCTTTCTTT | CSVAGRRGTEAFF